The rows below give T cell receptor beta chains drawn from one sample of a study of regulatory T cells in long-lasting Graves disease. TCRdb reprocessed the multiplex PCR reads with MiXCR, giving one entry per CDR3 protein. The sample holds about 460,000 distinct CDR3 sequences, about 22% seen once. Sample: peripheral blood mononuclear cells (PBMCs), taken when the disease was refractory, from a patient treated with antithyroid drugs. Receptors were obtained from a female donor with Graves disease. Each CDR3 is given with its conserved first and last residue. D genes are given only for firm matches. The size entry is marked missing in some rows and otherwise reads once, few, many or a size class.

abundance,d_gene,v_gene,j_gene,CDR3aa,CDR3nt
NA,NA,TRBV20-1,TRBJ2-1,CSAVQGTDNEQFF,TGCAGTGCTGTCCAAGGGACGGACAATGAGCAGTTCTTC
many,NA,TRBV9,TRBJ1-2,CASSPDRNYYGYTF,TGTGCCAGCAGTCCCGACAGGAACTACTATGGCTACACCTTC
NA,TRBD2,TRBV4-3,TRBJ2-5,CASSQESISGSYQKETQYF,TGCGCCAGCAGCCAAGAAAGCATTAGCGGGAGTTACCAAAAAGAGACCCAGTACTTC
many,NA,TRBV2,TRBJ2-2,CASSERSRGTGELFF,TGTGCCAGCAGTGAACGGTCGCGAGGCACCGGGGAGCTGTTTTTT
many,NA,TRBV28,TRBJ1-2,CASRPAIFGGYTF,TGTGCCAGCAGGCCTGCAATCTTCGGAGGCTACACCTTC
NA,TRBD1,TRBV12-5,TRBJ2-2,CASGDRDPGELFF,TGTGCTAGTGGAGACAGGGACCCCGGGGAGCTGTTTTTT
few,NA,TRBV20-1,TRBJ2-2,CSARIWGEAGELFF,TGCAGTGCTAGGATTTGGGGGGAGGCCGGGGAGCTGTTTTTT
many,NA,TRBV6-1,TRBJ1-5,CASSLLAGNQPQHF,TGTGCCAGCAGCCTTCTCGCGGGGAATCAGCCCCAGCATTTT
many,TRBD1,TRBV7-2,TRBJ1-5,CASSRKTGDGQPQHF,TGTGCCAGCAGCCGCAAAACAGGGGACGGTCAGCCCCAGCATTTT
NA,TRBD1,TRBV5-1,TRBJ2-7,CASSLLQGAYEQYF,TGCGCCAGCAGCTTGCTACAGGGGGCTTACGAGCAGTACTTC
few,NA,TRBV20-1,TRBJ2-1,CSASNNEQFF,TGCAGTGCTAGCAACAATGAGCAGTTCTTC
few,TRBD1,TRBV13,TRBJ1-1,CASSFGTGIMNTEAFF,TGTGCCAGCAGCTTCGGGACAGGGATTATGAACACTGAAGCTTTCTTT
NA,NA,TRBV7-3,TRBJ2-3,CASSLGVSDTQYF,TGTGCCAGCAGCCTTGGGGTGTCAGATACGCAGTATTTT
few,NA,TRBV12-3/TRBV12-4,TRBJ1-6,CASSFSRDSPLHF,TGTGCCAGCAGTTTTTCCAGGGATTCACCCCTCCACTTT
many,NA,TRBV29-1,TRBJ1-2,CSVEDLISTKKYYGYTF,TGCAGCGTTGAAGACCTAATATCCACTAAAAAATACTATGGCTACACCTTC
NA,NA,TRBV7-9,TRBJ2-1,CASTRGDNEQFF,TGTGCCAGCACCCGCGGTGACAATGAGCAGTTCTTC
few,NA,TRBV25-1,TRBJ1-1,CASKLGQNTEAFF,TGTGCCAGCAAATTGGGACAGAACACTGAAGCTTTCTTT
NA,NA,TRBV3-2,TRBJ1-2,CASNGRDRPFNYGYTF,TGTGCCAGCAACGGCAGGGACAGGCCCTTTAACTATGGCTACACCTTC
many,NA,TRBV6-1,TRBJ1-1,CASTPGQTNTEAFF,TGTGCCAGCACACCCGGTCAGACGAACACTGAAGCTTTCTTT
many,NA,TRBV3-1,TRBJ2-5,CASSQGPSSRETQYF,TGTGCCAGCAGCCAAGGCCCGTCTAGTCGAGAGACCCAGTACTTC
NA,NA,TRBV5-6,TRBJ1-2,CASSLMVSGPLGYTF,TGTGCCAGCAGCCTTATGGTGTCAGGCCCTTTGGGCTACACCTTC
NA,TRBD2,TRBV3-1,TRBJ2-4,CASSQREGSKNIQYF,TGTGCCAGCAGCCAGCGGGAGGGTAGCAAAAACATTCAGTACTTC
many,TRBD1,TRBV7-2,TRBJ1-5,CASSLATQGANQPQHF,TGTGCCAGCAGCTTAGCAACCCAGGGGGCAAATCAGCCCCAGCATTTT
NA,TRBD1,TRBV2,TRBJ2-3,CASCKDRGADTQYF,TGTGCCAGCTGTAAAGACAGGGGAGCGGATACGCAGTATTTT
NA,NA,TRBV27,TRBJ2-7,CASSLSTTGHEQYF,TGTGCCAGCAGTTTATCGACTACAGGACACGAGCAGTACTTC
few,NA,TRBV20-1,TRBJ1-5,CSASNQGPANQPQHF,TGCAGTGCTAGTAACCAGGGGCCGGCAAATCAGCCCCAGCATTTT
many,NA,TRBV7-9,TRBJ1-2,CASSPDRANYGYTF,TGTGCCAGCAGCCCTGACAGAGCTAACTATGGCTACACCTTC
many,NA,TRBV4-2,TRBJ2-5,CASATSVQPQETQYF,TGTGCCAGCGCCACAAGTGTGCAGCCTCAAGAGACCCAGTACTTC
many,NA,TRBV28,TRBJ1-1,CASSLTGLTIAEAFF,TGTGCCAGCAGTTTGACGGGACTAACAATCGCTGAAGCTTTCTTT
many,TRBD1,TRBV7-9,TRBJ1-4,CASSLTGESNEKLFF,TGTGCCAGCAGCTTAACAGGGGAGAGTAATGAAAAACTGTTTTTT
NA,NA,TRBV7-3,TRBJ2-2,CASSPRLGGTLFF,TGTGCCAGCAGCCCCCGGTTGGGTGGGACCCTGTTTTTT
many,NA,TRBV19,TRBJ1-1,CASSKQMNTEAFF,TGTGCCAGTAGCAAACAGATGAACACTGAAGCTTTCTTT
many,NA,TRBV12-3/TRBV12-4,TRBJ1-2,CASSSKGYGYTF,TGTGCCAGCAGTTCAAAAGGGTACGGCTACACCTTC
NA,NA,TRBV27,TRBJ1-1,CASSFRGETYTEAFF,TGTGCCAGCAGTTTTAGAGGGGAAACCTACACTGAAGCTTTCTTT
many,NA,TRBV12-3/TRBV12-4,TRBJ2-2,CASRPGRTNTGELFF,TGTGCCAGCAGACCGGGACGGACGAACACCGGGGAGCTGTTTTTT
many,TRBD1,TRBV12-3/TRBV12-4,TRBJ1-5,CASSLGGAGNQPQHF,TGTGCCAGCAGCCTAGGGGGCGCGGGTAATCAGCCCCAGCATTTT
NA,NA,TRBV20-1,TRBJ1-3,CGARDIMIFGTIYF,TGCGGTGCTAGAGATATCATGATTTTTGGAACCATATATTTT
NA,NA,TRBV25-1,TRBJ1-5,CASSGSEGPNQPQHF,TGTGCCAGCAGTGGATCGGAAGGGCCCAATCAGCCCCAGCATTTT
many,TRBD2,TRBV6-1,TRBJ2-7,CASSDGLGSVSYEQYF,TGTGCCAGCAGTGACGGACTAGGCTCCGTCTCCTACGAGCAGTACTTC
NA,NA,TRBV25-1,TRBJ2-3,CASSESKGGLSTDTQYF,TGTGCCAGCAGTGAATCGAAGGGGGGCCTTAGCACAGATACGCAGTATTTT
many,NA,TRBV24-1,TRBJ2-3,CATRDGHTDTQYF,TGTGCCACCAGGGACGGGCACACAGATACGCAGTATTTT
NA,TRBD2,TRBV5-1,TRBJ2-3,CASSLTAGGTDTQYF,TGCGCCAGCAGCTTGACAGCGGGGGGGACAGATACGCAGTATTTT
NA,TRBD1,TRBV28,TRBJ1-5,CTSRKDPGDRLNQPQHF,TGTACCAGCAGGAAAGACCCCGGGGACAGATTAAATCAGCCCCAGCATTTT
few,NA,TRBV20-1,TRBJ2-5,CSARDQGGEETQYF,TGCAGTGCTAGAGACCAGGGGGGGGAGGAGACCCAGTACTTC
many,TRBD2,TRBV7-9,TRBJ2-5,CASSFIAGGKETQYF,TGTGCCAGCAGCTTTATAGCGGGGGGGAAAGAGACCCAGTACTTC
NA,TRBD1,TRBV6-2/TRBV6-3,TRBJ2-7,CASSSTGAGMYEQYF,TGTGCCAGCAGTTCAACAGGGGCCGGAATGTACGAGCAGTACTTC
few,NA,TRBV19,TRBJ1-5,CASSILAGNSNQPQHF,TGTGCCAGTAGTATTCTCGCAGGGAATAGCAATCAGCCCCAGCATTTT
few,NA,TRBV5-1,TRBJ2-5,CASSLSRVQETQYF,TGCGCCAGCAGCTTGTCAAGGGTTCAAGAGACCCAGTACTTC
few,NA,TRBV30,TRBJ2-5,CAWSLGWEETQYF,TGTGCCTGGAGTCTGGGTTGGGAAGAGACCCAGTACTTC
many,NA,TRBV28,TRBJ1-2,CASSRYGYTF,TGTGCCAGCAGTCGCTATGGCTACACCTTC
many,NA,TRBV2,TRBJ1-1,CASSGQRLNTEAFF,TGTGCCAGCAGTGGCCAGAGGTTGAACACTGAAGCTTTCTTT
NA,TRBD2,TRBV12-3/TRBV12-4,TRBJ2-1,CASSTTSGHNEQFF,TGTGCCAGCAGTACGACTAGCGGGCACAATGAGCAGTTCTTC
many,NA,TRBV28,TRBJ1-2,CASSPPRGGRLFGYTF,TGTGCCAGCAGCCCGCCGCGGGGCGGGAGACTATTCGGCTACACCTTC
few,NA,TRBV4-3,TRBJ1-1,CASSQDRVGTAEAFF,TGCGCCAGCAGCCAAGACCGAGTGGGAACTGCTGAAGCTTTCTTT
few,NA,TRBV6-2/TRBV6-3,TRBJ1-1,CASSYSTALTEAFF,TGTGCCAGCAGTTACTCGACGGCGCTCACTGAAGCTTTCTTT
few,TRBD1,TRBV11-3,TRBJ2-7,CASSPPGQGIIYEQYF,TGTGCCAGCAGCCCTCCGGGACAGGGGATAATATACGAGCAGTACTTC